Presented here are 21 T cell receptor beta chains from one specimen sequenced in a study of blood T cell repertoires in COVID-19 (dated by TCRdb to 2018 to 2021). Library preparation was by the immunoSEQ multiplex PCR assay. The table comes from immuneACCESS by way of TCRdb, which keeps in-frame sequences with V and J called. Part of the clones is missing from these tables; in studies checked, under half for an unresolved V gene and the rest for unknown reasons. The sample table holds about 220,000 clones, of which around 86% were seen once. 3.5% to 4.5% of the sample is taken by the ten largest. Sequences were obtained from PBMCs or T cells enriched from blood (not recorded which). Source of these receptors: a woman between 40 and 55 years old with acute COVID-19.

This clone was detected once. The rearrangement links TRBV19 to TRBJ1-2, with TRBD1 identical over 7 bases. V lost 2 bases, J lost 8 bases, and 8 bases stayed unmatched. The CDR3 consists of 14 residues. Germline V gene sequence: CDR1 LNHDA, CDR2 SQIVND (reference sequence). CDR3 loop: CASSIRQGISGYTF. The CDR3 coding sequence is TGTGCCAGTAGTATACGACAGGGAATAAGCGGCTACACCTTC.

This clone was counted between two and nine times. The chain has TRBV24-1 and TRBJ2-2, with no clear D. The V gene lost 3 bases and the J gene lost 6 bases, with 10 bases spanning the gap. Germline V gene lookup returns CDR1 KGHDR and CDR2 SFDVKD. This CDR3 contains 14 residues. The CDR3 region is CATSDQNLAGELFF. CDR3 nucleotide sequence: TGTGCCACCAGTGATCAAAACTTGGCCGGGGAGCTGTTTTTT.

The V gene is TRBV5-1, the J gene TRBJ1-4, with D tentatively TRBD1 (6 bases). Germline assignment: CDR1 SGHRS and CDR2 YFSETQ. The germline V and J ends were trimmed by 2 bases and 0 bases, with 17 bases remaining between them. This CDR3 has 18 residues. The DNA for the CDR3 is TGCGCCAGCAGCTTTACCCGGACAGCCTCAGCAACTAATGAAAAACTGTTTTTT. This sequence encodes CASSFTRTASATNEKLFF.

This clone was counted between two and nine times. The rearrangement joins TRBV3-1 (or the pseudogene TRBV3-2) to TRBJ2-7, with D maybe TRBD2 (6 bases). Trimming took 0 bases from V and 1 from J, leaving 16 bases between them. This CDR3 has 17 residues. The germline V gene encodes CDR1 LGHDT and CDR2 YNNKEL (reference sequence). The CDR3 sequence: CASSQDGRGGNSYEQYF. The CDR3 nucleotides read TGTGCCAGCAGCCAAGATGGTAGGGGCGGGAATTCCTACGAGCAGTACTTC.

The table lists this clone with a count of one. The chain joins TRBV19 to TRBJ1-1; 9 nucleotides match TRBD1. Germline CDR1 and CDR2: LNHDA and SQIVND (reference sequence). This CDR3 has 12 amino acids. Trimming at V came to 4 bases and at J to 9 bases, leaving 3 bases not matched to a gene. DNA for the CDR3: TGTGCCAGTAGTAAGGGGACAGGGAAAGCTTTCTTT. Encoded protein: CASSKGTGKAFF.

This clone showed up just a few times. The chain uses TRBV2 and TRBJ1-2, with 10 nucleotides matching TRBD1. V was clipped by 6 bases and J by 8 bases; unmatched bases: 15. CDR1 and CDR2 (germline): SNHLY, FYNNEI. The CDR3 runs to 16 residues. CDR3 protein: CASRGLDRGRVPGYTF. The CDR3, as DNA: TGTGCCAGCAGGGGACTAGACAGGGGGCGCGTCCCCGGCTACACCTTC.

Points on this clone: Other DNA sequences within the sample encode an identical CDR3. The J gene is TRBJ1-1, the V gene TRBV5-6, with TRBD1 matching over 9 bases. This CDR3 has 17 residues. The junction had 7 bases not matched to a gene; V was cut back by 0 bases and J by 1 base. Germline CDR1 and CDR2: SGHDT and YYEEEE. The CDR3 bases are TGTGCCAGCAGCTTGGTGGGACAGGGAGGGAGGAACACTGAAGCTTTCTTT. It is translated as CASSLVGQGGRNTEAFF.

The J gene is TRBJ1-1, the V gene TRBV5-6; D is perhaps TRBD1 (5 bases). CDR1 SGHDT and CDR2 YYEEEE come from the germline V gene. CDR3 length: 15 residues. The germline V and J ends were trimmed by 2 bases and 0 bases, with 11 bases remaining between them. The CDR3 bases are TGTGCCAGCAGCTTTCGACAGCTTATGAACACTGAAGCTTTCTTT. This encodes CASSFRQLMNTEAFF.

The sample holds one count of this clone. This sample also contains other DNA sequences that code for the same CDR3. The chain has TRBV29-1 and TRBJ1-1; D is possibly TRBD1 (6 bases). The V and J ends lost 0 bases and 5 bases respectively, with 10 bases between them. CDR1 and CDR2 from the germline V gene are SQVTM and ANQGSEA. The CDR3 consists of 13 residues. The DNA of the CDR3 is TGCAGCGTTGAAGACGGGGGGCGAACTGAAGCTTTCTTT. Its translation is CSVEDGGRTEAFF.

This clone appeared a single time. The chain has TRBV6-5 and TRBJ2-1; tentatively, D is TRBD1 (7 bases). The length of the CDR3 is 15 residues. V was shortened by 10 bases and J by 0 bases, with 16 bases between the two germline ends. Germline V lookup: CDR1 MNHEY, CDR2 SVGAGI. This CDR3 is CATAYRGGSYNEQFF. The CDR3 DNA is TGTGCCACCGCGTACAGGGGAGGCTCCTACAATGAGCAGTTCTTC.

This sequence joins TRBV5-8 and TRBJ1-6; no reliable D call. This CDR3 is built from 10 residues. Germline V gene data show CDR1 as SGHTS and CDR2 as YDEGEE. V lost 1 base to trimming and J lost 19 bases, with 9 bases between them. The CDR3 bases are TGTGCCAGCAGCTTGATTGAAGCTCACTTT. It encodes CASSLIEAHF.

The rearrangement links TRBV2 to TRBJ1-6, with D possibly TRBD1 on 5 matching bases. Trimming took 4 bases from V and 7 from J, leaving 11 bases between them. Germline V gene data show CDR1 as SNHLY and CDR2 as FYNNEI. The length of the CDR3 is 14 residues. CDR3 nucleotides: TGTGCCAGCAGTGGGCAGGGCCGAAATTCACCCCTCCACTTT. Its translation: CASSGQGRNSPLHF.

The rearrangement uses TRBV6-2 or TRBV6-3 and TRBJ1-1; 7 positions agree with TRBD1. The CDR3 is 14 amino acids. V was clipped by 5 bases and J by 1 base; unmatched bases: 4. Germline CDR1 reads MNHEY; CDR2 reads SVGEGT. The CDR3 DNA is TGTGCCAGCAGTGACCGACAGGGGAACACTGAAGCTTTCTTT. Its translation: CASSDRQGNTEAFF.

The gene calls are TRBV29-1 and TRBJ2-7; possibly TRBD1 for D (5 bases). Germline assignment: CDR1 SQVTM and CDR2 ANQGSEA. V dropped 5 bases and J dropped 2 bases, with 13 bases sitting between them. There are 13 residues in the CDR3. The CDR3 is CSVRLTATYEQYF. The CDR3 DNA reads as TGCAGCGTTCGTCTGACAGCAACCTACGAGCAGTACTTC.

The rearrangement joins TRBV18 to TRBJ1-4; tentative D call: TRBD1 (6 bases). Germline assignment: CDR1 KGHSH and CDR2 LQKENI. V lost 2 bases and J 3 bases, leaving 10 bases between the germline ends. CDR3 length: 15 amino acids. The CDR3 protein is CASSPEGQSNEKLFF. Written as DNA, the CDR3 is TGTGCCAGCTCACCAGAAGGACAGTCTAATGAAAAACTGTTTTTT. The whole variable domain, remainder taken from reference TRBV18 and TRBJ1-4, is NAGVMQNPRHLVRRRGQEARLRCSPMKGHSHVYWYRQLPEEGLKFMVYLQKENIIDESGMPKERFSAEFPKEGPSILRIQQVVRGDSAAYFCASSPEGQSNEKLFFGSGTQLSVL.

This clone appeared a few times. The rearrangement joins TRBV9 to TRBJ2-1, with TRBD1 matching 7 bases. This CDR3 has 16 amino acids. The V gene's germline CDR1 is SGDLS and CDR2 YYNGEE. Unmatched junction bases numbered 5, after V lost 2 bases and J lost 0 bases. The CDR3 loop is CASSVRGQSSYNEQFF. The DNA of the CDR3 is TGTGCCAGCAGCGTGAGGGGACAGAGCTCCTACAATGAGCAGTTCTTC. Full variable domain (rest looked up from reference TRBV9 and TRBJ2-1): DSGVTQTPKHLITATGQRVTLRCSPRSGDLSVYWYQQSLDQGLQFLIQYYNGEERAKGNILERFSAQQFPDLHSELNLSSLELGDSALYFCASSVRGQSSYNEQFFGPGTRLTVL.

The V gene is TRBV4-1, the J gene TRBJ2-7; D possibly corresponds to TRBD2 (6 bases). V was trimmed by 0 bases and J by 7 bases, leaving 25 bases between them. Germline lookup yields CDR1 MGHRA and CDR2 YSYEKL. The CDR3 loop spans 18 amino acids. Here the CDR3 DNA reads TGCGCCAGCAGCCAAGAATGGCGGGGTGCGGACCGCCATCCAGAGCAGTACTTC. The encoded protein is CASSQEWRGADRHPEQYF.

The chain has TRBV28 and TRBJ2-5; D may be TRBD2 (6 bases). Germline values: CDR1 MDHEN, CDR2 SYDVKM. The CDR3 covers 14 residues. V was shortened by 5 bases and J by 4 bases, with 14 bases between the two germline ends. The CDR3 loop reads CASSATGSRETQYF. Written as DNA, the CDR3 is TGTGCCAGCAGTGCCACCGGGAGCAGAGAGACCCAGTACTTC.

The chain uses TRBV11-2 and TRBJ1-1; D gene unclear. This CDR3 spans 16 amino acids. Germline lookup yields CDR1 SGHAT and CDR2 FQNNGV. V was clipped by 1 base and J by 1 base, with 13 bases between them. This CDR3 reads CASSLVFRKPNTEAFF. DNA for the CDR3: TGTGCCAGCAGCTTAGTATTCAGGAAACCGAACACTGAAGCTTTCTTT.

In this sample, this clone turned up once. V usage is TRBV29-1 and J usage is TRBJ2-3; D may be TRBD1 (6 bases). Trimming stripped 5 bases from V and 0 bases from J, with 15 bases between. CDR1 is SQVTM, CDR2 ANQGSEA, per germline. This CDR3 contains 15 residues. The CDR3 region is CSVLAYRDSTDTQYF. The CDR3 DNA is TGCAGCGTTTTGGCCTACAGGGACAGCACAGATACGCAGTATTTT.

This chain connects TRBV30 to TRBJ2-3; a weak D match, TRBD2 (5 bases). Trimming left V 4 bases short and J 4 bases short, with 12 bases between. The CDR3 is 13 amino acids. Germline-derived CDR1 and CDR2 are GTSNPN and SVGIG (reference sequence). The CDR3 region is CAWTSGVPDTQYF. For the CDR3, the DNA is TGTGCCTGGACCTCCGGGGTCCCAGATACGCAGTATTTT.